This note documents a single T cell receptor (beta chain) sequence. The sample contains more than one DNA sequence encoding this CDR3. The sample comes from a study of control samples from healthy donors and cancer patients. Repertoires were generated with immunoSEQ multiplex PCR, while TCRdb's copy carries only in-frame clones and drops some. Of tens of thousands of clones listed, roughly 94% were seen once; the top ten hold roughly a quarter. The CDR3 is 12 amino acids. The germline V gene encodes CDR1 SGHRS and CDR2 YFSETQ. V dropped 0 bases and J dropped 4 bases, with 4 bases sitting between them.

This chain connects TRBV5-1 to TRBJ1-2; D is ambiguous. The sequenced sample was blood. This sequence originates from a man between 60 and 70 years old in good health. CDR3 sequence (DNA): TGCGCCAGCAGCTTGGAAGGCTATGGCTACACCTTC. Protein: CASSLEGYGYTF.